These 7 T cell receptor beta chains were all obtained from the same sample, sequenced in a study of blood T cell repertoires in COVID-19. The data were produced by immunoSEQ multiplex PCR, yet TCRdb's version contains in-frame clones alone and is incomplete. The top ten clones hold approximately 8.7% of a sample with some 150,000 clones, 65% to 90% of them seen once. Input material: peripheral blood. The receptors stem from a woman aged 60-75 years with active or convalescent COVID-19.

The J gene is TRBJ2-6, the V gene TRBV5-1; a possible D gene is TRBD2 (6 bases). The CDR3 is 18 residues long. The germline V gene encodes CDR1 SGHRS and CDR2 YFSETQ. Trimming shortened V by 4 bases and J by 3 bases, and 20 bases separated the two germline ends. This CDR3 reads CASSAILVEGFGANVLTF. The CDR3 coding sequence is TGCGCCAGCAGCGCAATCCTGGTGGAGGGCTTTGGGGCCAACGTCCTGACTTTC.

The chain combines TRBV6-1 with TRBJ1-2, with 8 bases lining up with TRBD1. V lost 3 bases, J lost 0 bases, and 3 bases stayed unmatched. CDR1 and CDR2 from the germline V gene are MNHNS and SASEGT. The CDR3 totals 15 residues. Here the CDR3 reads CASSEPGQANYGYTF. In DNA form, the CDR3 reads TGTGCCAGCAGTGAGCCGGGACAGGCTAACTATGGCTACACCTTC.

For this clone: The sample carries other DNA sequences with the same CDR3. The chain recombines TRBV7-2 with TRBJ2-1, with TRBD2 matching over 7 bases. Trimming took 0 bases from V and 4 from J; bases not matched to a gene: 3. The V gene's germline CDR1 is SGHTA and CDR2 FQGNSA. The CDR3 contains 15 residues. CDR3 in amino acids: CASSLAGGPYNEQFF. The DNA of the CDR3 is TGTGCCAGCAGCTTAGCGGGAGGGCCATACAATGAGCAGTTCTTC.

The CDR3 DNA reads as TGTGCCAGCAATTCAGGGATCGCCACTGAAGCTTTCTTT. Protein product: CASNSGIATEAFF. The chain couples TRBV12-3 or TRBV12-4 to TRBJ1-1, with D perhaps TRBD1 (5 bases). V shed 7 bases and J shed 4 bases, with 13 bases lying between them. The CDR3 is 13 residues long.

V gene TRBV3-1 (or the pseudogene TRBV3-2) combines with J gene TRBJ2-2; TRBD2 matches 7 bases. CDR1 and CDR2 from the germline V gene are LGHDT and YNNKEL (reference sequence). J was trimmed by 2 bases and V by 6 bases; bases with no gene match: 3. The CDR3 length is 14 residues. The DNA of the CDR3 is TGTGCCAGCAGGCGGGACTATAACACCGGGGAGCTGTTTTTT. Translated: CASRRDYNTGELFF.

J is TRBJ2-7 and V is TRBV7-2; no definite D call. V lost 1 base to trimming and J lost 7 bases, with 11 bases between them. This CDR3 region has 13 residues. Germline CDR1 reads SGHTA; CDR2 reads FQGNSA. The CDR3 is CASSLVNLAEQYF. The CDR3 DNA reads TGTGCCAGCAGCTTAGTCAATCTCGCGGAGCAGTACTTC.

The CDR3 spells CAISETTTSNTGELFF. As DNA, the CDR3 is TGTGCCATCAGTGAGACAACTACCTCGAACACCGGGGAGCTGTTTTTT. The chain is built from TRBV10-3 and TRBJ2-2; D gene uncertain. Looked up from germline, CDR1 is ENHRY and CDR2 is SYGVKD. The CDR3 spans 16 residues. Trimming shortened V by 2 bases and J by 0 bases, and 10 bases separated the two germline ends.